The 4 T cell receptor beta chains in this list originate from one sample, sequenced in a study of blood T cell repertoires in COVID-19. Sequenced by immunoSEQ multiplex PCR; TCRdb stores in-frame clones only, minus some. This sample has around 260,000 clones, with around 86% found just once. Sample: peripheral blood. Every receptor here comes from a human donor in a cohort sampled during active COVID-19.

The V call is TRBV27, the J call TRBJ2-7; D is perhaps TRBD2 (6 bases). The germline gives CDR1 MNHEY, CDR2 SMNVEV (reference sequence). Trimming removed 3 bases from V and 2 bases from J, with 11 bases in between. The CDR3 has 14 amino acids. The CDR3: CASSFGGFPYEQYF. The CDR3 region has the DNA TGTGCCAGCAGTTTTGGGGGGTTCCCCTACGAGCAGTACTTC.

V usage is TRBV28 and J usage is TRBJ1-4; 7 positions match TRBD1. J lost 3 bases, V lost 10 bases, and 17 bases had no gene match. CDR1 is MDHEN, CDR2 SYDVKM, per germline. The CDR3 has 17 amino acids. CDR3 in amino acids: CATTGRPDASPNEKLFF. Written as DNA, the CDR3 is TGTGCCACGACAGGGCGTCCCGATGCAAGTCCTAATGAAAAACTGTTTTTT. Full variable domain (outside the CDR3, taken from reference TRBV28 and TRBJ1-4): DVKVTQSSRYLVKRTGEKVFLECVQDMDHENMFWYRQDPGLGLRLIYFSYDVKMKEKGDIPEGYSVSREKKERFSLILESASTNQTSMYLCATTGRPDASPNEKLFFGSGTQLSVL.

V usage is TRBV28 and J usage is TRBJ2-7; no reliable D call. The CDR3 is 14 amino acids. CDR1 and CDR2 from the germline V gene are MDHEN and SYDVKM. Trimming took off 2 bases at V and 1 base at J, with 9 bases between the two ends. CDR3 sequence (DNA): TGTGCCAGCAGTTTAGCAGCGAGTTCCTACGAGCAGTACTTC. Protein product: CASSLAASSYEQYF.

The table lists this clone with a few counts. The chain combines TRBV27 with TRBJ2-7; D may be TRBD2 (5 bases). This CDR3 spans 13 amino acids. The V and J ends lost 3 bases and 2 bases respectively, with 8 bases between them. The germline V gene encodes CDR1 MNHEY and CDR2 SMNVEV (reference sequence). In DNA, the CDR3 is TGTGCCAGCAGTTTCGCCGGGACCTACGAGCAGTACTTC. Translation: CASSFAGTYEQYF.